These 28 T cell receptor beta chains were all obtained from the same sample, sequenced in a study of T cell responses to AZD1222 COVID-19 vaccine. Repertoires were generated with immunoSEQ multiplex PCR, while TCRdb's copy carries only in-frame clones and drops some. This table holds 120,000 to 150,000 clones, around 90% found once. Source: peripheral blood, taken on day 0 of AZD1222 vaccination. These receptors originate from an adult in good health.

The chain couples TRBV19 to TRBJ1-1, with 9 bases fitting TRBD1. CDR1 is LNHDA and CDR2 is SQIVND in the germline V gene (reference sequence). CDR3 length: 14 amino acids. Trimming at V came to 6 bases and at J to 1 base, leaving 3 bases not matched to a gene. For the CDR3, the DNA is TGTGCCAGTAGAGAACAGGGGGCGAACACTGAAGCTTTCTTT. Protein: CASREQGANTEAFF.

There are a few counts of this clone. V and J are TRBV7-9 and TRBJ2-1; D possibly matches TRBD1 or TRBD2 (6 bases each). The CDR3 has 12 amino acids. V lost 8 bases to trimming and J lost 6 bases, with 11 bases between them. CDR1 is SEHNR, CDR2 FQNEAQ, per germline (reference sequence). This chain's CDR3 is CASGGGLNEQFF. DNA for the CDR3: TGTGCCAGCGGAGGGGGGCTCAATGAGCAGTTCTTC.

The chain uses TRBV19 and TRBJ1-1, with 9 bases fitting TRBD1. Germline values: CDR1 LNHDA, CDR2 SQIVND (reference sequence). The CDR3 has 14 amino acids. V was pared by 6 bases and J by 6 bases, with 8 bases of the junction left unmatched. CDR3 loop: CASRPGTGLSEAFF. The CDR3 coding sequence is TGTGCCAGTAGACCAGGGACAGGGTTGTCTGAAGCTTTCTTT.

This rearrangement joins TRBV4-2 to TRBJ1-2, with D unclear. This CDR3 is built from 11 residues. Germline assignment: CDR1 LGHNA and CDR2 YNFKEQ. V was shortened by 1 base and J by 6 bases, with 3 bases between the two germline ends. This CDR3 reads CASSQVDGYTF. In DNA form, the CDR3 reads TGTGCCAGCAGCCAAGTCGATGGCTACACCTTC.

This clone came up a few times. V gene TRBV6-1 combines with J gene TRBJ1-6; TRBD1 matches 9 bases. V trimming: 6 bases; J trimming: 2 bases; junction bases outside the gene matches: 2. Germline CDR1 and CDR2: MNHNS and SASEGT. The CDR3 has 15 amino acids. The CDR3 here is CASSRDRAYNSPLHF. The CDR3 DNA reads TGTGCCAGCAGCCGGGACAGGGCCTATAATTCACCCCTCCACTTT.

This chain connects TRBV27 to TRBJ1-1, with D unresolved. Between the trimmed V and J ends, which lost 4 bases and 8 bases, there was a span of 8 bases. The CDR3 is 11 amino acids. Germline CDR1 MNHEY, CDR2 SMNVEV (reference sequence). This CDR3 is CASSYVGEAFF. CDR3 sequence (DNA): TGTGCCAGCAGTTACGTCGGAGAAGCTTTCTTT.

The gene calls are TRBV7-9 and TRBJ2-5; no clear D gene. The CDR3 spans 8 residues. The germline CDR1 and CDR2 sequences are SEHNR and FQNEAQ (reference sequence). Between the trimmed V and J ends, which lost 5 bases and 13 bases, there was a span of 5 bases. The CDR3 loop reads CASSPGYF. CDR3 in DNA: TGTGCCAGCAGCCCGGGGTACTTC. The entire variable domain, with the rest obtained from reference TRBV7-9 and TRBJ2-5, is as follows: DTGVSQNPRHKITKRGQNVTFRCDPISEHNRLYWYRQTLGQGPEFLTYFQNEAQLEKSRLLSDRFSAERPKGSFSTLEIQRTEQGDSAMYLCASSPGYFGPGTRLLVL.

V gene TRBV7-2 combines with J gene TRBJ1-5; a weak D match, TRBD1 (6 bases). The V and J ends lost 5 bases and 2 bases respectively, with 13 bases between them. The germline gives CDR1 SGHTA, CDR2 FQGNSA. CDR3 length: 15 amino acids. The CDR3 sequence: CASSTSGVGNQPQHF. For the CDR3, the DNA is TGTGCCAGCAGCACATCAGGGGTAGGCAATCAGCCCCAGCATTTT.

J is TRBJ1-4 and V is TRBV5-1, with TRBD1 matching 8 bases. V shed 2 bases and J 9 bases; nucleotides not matched to a gene: 6. This CDR3 has 14 amino acids. Germline V CDR1 and CDR2: SGHRS, YFSETQ. CDR3 bases: TGCGCCAGCAGCTTTGGACAGGGAGCGCAAAAACTGTTTTTT. Protein sequence: CASSFGQGAQKLFF.

This clone was seen just once. V usage is TRBV5-4 and J usage is TRBJ1-1, with 7 positions matching TRBD1. V dropped 4 bases and J dropped 4; count of bases not matched to a gene: 7. Germline CDR1 and CDR2: SGHNT and YYREEE (reference sequence). The CDR3 is 14 amino acids. CDR3 loop: CASSMLRGGTEAFF. Here the CDR3 DNA reads TGTGCCAGCAGCATGCTCAGGGGGGGCACTGAAGCTTTCTTT.

The chain recombines TRBV25-1 with TRBJ1-1; maybe TRBD1 (6 bases). The V end was cut by 4 bases, the J end by 1 base, with 7 bases between. In germline, CDR1 is MGHDK, CDR2 SYGVNS. The CDR3 has 13 amino acids. This CDR3 is CASSATGNTEAFF. DNA of the CDR3: TGTGCCAGCAGTGCGACAGGGAACACTGAAGCTTTCTTT.

This rearrangement joins TRBV9 to TRBJ2-4; 12 bases agree with TRBD1. Losses at the gene ends were 2 bases for V and 8 bases for J; bases not matched to a gene: 2. Germline-derived CDR1 and CDR2 are SGDLS and YYNGEE. This CDR3 region has 14 residues. CDR3 loop: CASSVGQGAYIQYF. CDR3 DNA: TGTGCCAGCAGCGTGGGACAGGGGGCTTACATTCAGTACTTC.

This chain joins TRBV18 and TRBJ1-2; D may be TRBD1 (5 bases). Germline V gene sequence: CDR1 KGHSH, CDR2 LQKENI. V dropped 3 bases and J dropped 2 bases, with 13 bases sitting between them. CDR3 length equals 15 residues. CDR3 sequence reads: CASSPGSGPNYGYTF. As DNA, the CDR3 is TGTGCCAGCTCACCCGGGTCGGGGCCCAACTATGGCTACACCTTC. The variable domain in full, with the rest retrieved from reference TRBV18 and TRBJ1-2, is NAGVMQNPRHLVRRRGQEARLRCSPMKGHSHVYWYRQLPEEGLKFMVYLQKENIIDESGMPKERFSAEFPKEGPSILRIQQVVRGDSAAYFCASSPGSGPNYGYTFGSGTRLTVV.

The chain carries TRBV7-8 and TRBJ1-4; D is unresolved. CDR1 is SGHVS, CDR2 FQNEAQ, per germline. The V and J ends lost 5 bases and 2 bases respectively, with 15 bases between them. The CDR3 totals 16 residues. CDR3 amino acids: CASSPARVGTNEKLFF. In DNA, the CDR3 is TGTGCCAGCAGCCCAGCCCGTGTGGGGACTAATGAAAAACTGTTTTTT. Together with reference TRBV7-8 and TRBJ1-4, the CDR3 gives the full variable domain: GAGVSQSPRYKVAKRGQDVALRCDPISGHVSLFWYQQALGQGPEFLTYFQNEAQLDKSGLPSDRFFAERPEGSVSTLKIQRTQQEDSAVYLCASSPARVGTNEKLFFGSGTQLSVL.

This clone was seen a handful of times. The chain carries TRBV24-1 and TRBJ2-5, with no clear D. The CDR3 runs to 17 residues. V was clipped by 7 bases and J by 0 bases, with 20 bases between them. Germline-derived CDR1 and CDR2 are KGHDR and SFDVKD. CDR3 in amino acids: CATSPTTVAANQETQYF. The CDR3 DNA follows: TGTGCCACCAGCCCGACCACGGTGGCAGCAAACCAAGAGACCCAGTACTTC.

The chain combines TRBV5-8 with TRBJ2-3, with 12 bases fitting TRBD2. This CDR3 has 16 amino acids. The germline gives CDR1 SGHTS, CDR2 YDEGEE. After removal of 2 bases from V and 0 bases from J, the junction contained 1 base not matched to a gene. CDR3 bases: TGTGCCAGCAGCTTCGGGACTAGCGGGAGCACAGATACGCAGTATTTT. As protein: CASSFGTSGSTDTQYF.

This clone was seen just once. This chain uses TRBV3-1 (or the pseudogene TRBV3-2) with TRBJ1-5; D not certain. The CDR3 is made up of 12 amino acids. Germline CDR1 reads LGHDT; CDR2 reads YNNKEL (reference sequence). Trimming took off 0 bases at V and 3 bases at J, with 0 bases between the two ends. The DNA for the CDR3 is TGTGCCAGCAGCCAAGACAATCAGCCCCAGCATTTT. Its protein is CASSQDNQPQHF.

The chain carries TRBV19 and TRBJ1-1, with D uncertain. Between the trimmed V and J ends, which lost 1 base and 0 bases, there was a span of 12 bases. The CDR3 contains 16 residues. In germline, CDR1 is LNHDA, CDR2 SQIVND (reference sequence). CDR3 sequence: CASSIGSGFMNTEAFF. The CDR3 nucleotides read TGTGCCAGTAGTATAGGTAGCGGATTTATGAACACTGAAGCTTTCTTT.

The chain carries TRBV19 and TRBJ1-1; a weak D match, TRBD1 (5 bases). This CDR3 has 15 residues. Trimming left V 4 bases short and J 3 bases short, with 15 bases between. Germline V CDR1 and CDR2: LNHDA, SQIVND (reference sequence). The CDR3, as DNA: TGTGCCAGTAGTACAGGGCTACTCCTGGACACTGAAGCTTTCTTT. As protein: CASSTGLLLDTEAFF.

This sequence joins TRBV6-2 or TRBV6-3 and TRBJ2-6, with D possibly called TRBD1 or TRBD2 (5 bases each). This CDR3 contains 16 residues. The germline V gene has CDR1 MNHEY and CDR2 SVGEGT. Deletions cut 2 bases from V and 2 bases from J, with 10 bases between. CDR3 residues: CASSYGWGPGANVLTF. As DNA, the CDR3 is TGTGCCAGCAGTTACGGTTGGGGACCTGGGGCCAACGTCCTGACTTTC.

The chain carries TRBV6-6 and TRBJ2-7; D remains unclear. In germline, CDR1 is MNHNY, CDR2 SVGAGI (reference sequence). The CDR3 length is 13 residues. The germline V and J ends were trimmed by 4 bases and 0 bases, with 7 bases remaining between them. The CDR3 here is CASSFDPSYEQYF. In nucleotides, the CDR3 is TGTGCCAGCAGTTTCGACCCCTCCTACGAGCAGTACTTC.

This chain links TRBV19 with TRBJ2-3; D ambiguous. This CDR3 has 15 amino acids. Per the germline V gene, CDR1 is LNHDA and CDR2 is SQIVND (reference sequence). Between the trimmed V and J ends, which lost 6 bases and 2 bases, there was a span of 15 bases. The CDR3 coding sequence is TGTGCCAGTAGGAGGATGGGCGAGACCACAGATACGCAGTATTTT. It specifies CASRRMGETTDTQYF.

The rearrangement uses TRBV25-1 and TRBJ2-7; the D gene is possibly TRBD1 (6 bases). Trimming took off 7 bases at V and 3 bases at J, with 25 bases between the two ends. This CDR3 has 17 amino acids. Germline assignment: CDR1 MGHDK and CDR2 SYGVNS. CDR3 region: CASITHGTWSFCYEQYF. Written as DNA, the CDR3 is TGTGCCAGCATCACCCACGGGACATGGAGTTTTTGCTACGAGCAGTACTTC.

This clone has just one count. The V and J genes are TRBV4-1 and TRBJ1-5, with TRBD1 identical over 7 bases. CDR3 length: 14 residues. V lost 0 bases, J lost 4 bases, and 0 bases stayed unmatched. Germline V gene lookup returns CDR1 MGHRA and CDR2 YSYEKL. In DNA form, the CDR3 reads TGCGCCAGCAGCCAAGACAGGGGGAATCAGCCCCAGCATTTT. It codes for CASSQDRGNQPQHF.

V and J are TRBV28 and TRBJ1-2; 8 bases align to TRBD1. The CDR3 contains 13 residues. V was clipped by 7 bases and J by 5 bases; unmatched bases: 6. Germline lookup yields CDR1 MDHEN and CDR2 SYDVKM. CDR3 sequence: CASNGDRGYGYTF. In DNA, the CDR3 is TGTGCCAGCAATGGAGACAGGGGTTATGGCTACACCTTC.

With respect to this clone: Other DNA sequences in this sample translate to the same CDR3. The chain uses TRBV3-1 (or the pseudogene TRBV3-2) and TRBJ2-7; TRBD2 agrees at 7 bases. Germline lookup yields CDR1 LGHDT and CDR2 YNNKEL (reference sequence). This CDR3 has 12 amino acids. V lost 3 bases, J lost 5 bases, and 1 base stayed unmatched. CDR3 region: CASSQGGDEQYF. For the CDR3, the DNA is TGTGCCAGCAGCCAGGGGGGGGACGAGCAGTACTTC.

V usage is TRBV10-3 and J usage is TRBJ1-1; D possibly corresponds to TRBD1 (5 bases). The CDR3 extends over 13 amino acids. Germline V gene sequence: CDR1 ENHRY, CDR2 SYGVKD. Trimming shortened V by 6 bases and J by 4 bases, and 12 bases separated the two germline ends. The chain's CDR3 is CAIRRGVGTEAFF. The CDR3 coding sequence is TGTGCCATCAGGAGGGGCGTTGGCACTGAAGCTTTCTTT.

Only a few counts were recorded for this clone. V usage is TRBV6-5 and J usage is TRBJ1-1, with D possibly being TRBD1 (5 bases). CDR3 length equals 13 residues. Germline values: CDR1 MNHEY, CDR2 SVGAGI. The germline V and J ends were trimmed by 8 bases and 0 bases, with 10 bases remaining between them. The CDR3 sequence is CASGDGMNTEAFF. The CDR3 region has the DNA TGTGCCAGCGGGGACGGAATGAACACTGAAGCTTTCTTT.